Sequencing of this TCR beta chain was carried out in a study of neurological immune-mediated disorders. TCRdb recomputed calls from the 5' RACE reads with MiXCR, one row per CDR3 protein. The sample carries some 60,000 distinct CDR3 sequences, 3% to 4% recorded once. V lost 7 bases to trimming and J lost 2 bases, with 16 bases between them. Germline CDR1 and CDR2: KGHDR and SFDVKD. The CDR3 runs 16 residues. This clonotype was seen many times. The antigen remains undetermined. Study-level results: Private repertoires in all groups were suggested by the absence of shared CDR3 amino acid sequences among expanded clones across subjects. Multiple sclerosis, the disease with the least TCR clonal expansion, fell below healthy controls, whereas HTLV-1-associated myelopathy showed the most.

The chain combines TRBV24-1 with TRBJ2-2, with D possibly matching TRBD2 (6 bases). This sequence was found in a woman aged 50 to 60 with multiple sclerosis. Sequencing was performed on PBMCs. In DNA, the CDR3 is TGTGCCACCAGCGCGGGGCGACCCTCCAACACCGGGGAGCTGTTTTTT. As protein: CATSAGRPSNTGELFF.